The 19 T cell receptor beta chains reported below all come from one sample, sequenced in a study of shared clonotypes between healthy human individuals. Profiling relied on immunoSEQ multiplex PCR, and the TCRdb table lists in-frame clones only, not all of them. The repertoire holds some 2,000,000 clones, with approximately 94% as singletons. Naive CD8 populations comprised CD45RO-negative cells positively selected for CCR7, excluding terminally differentiated effector memory CD45RA+ cells. Input material: naive CD8+ T cells sorted from blood. Receptors originate from a man younger than 35 in good health.

The V call is TRBV12-5, the J call TRBJ2-5; 9 bases line up with TRBD2. The V gene's germline CDR1 is LGHNT and CDR2 FRNRAP. This CDR3 is built from 13 residues. The junction had 4 bases not matched to a gene; V was cut back by 6 bases and J by 5 bases. The DNA for the CDR3 is TGTGCTAGTGGCGGCGGGGGGGATGAGACCCAGTACTTC. Translated: CASGGGGDETQYF. Drawing the rest from reference TRBV12-5 and TRBJ2-5, the complete variable domain is DARVTQTPRHKVTEMGQEVTMRCQPILGHNTVFWYRQTMMQGLELLAYFRNRAPLDDSGMPKDRFSAEMPDATLATLKIQPSEPRDSAVYFCASGGGGDETQYFGPGTRLLVL.

CDR3 bases: TGTGCCAGCAGTTTATCCGTAGGAGTCACAGGCGATAATTCACCCCTCCACTTT. It specifies CASSLSVGVTGDNSPLHF. This sequence joins TRBV28 and TRBJ1-6; D may be TRBD1 (5 bases). CDR3 length equals 18 residues. Deletions cut 1 base from V and 5 bases from J, with 18 bases between. The germline gives CDR1 MDHEN, CDR2 SYDVKM. Full variable domain (missing parts from reference TRBV28 and TRBJ1-6): DVKVTQSSRYLVKRTGEKVFLECVQDMDHENMFWYRQDPGLGLRLIYFSYDVKMKEKGDIPEGYSVSREKKERFSLILESASTNQTSMYLCASSLSVGVTGDNSPLHFGNGTRLTVT.

This clone came up many times. The V and J genes are TRBV4-3 and TRBJ2-7; no firm D call. This CDR3 has 15 residues. V was trimmed by 1 base and J by 3 bases, leaving 13 bases between them. CDR1 is LGHNA, CDR2 YSLEER, per germline. The DNA for the CDR3 is TGCGCCAGCAGCCAAGCCACGGGCTGGGACTACGAGCAGTACTTC. It specifies CASSQATGWDYEQYF.

The chain combines TRBV4-3 with TRBJ2-1; possible D gene TRBD2, 5 bases. V gave up 4 bases and J gave up 4 bases, with 17 bases separating them. The CDR3 is 16 amino acids. The germline gives CDR1 LGHNA, CDR2 YSLEER. In DNA, the CDR3 is TGCGCCAGCAGCCCGTGGACTTCCGTATCATACAATGAGCAGTTCTTC. Its protein is CASSPWTSVSYNEQFF.

The V and J genes are TRBV4-1 and TRBJ2-1, with D possibly being TRBD1 or TRBD2 (5 bases each). Trimming removed 0 bases at V and 6 bases at J, with 12 bases between. The V gene's germline CDR1 is MGHRA and CDR2 YSYEKL. The CDR3 has 15 residues. The CDR3 DNA reads TGCGCCAGCAGCCAAGAAGTATACGGGACCAATGAGCAGTTCTTC. This translates into CASSQEVYGTNEQFF.

In DNA, the CDR3 is TGCAGCGTTGAAAGCGGGACCCCCACAGATACGCAGTATTTT. It translates to CSVESGTPTDTQYF. The chain recombines TRBV29-1 with TRBJ2-3, with TRBD2 matching 7 bases. The CDR3 is made up of 14 amino acids. The V and J ends lost 2 bases and 2 bases, in that order; junction bases with no gene match: 4. The V gene's germline CDR1 is SQVTM and CDR2 ANQGSEA.

V gene TRBV27 combines with J gene TRBJ2-5; no firm D call. Trimming removed 2 bases from V and 4 bases from J, with 11 bases in between. Germline V gene lookup returns CDR1 MNHEY and CDR2 SMNVEV (reference sequence). CDR3 length: 14 amino acids. CDR3 coding DNA: TGTGCCAGCAGTTTAATTGGCGCTGCAGAGACCCAGTACTTC. Its protein is CASSLIGAAETQYF.

This clone was counted a single time. Different DNA sequences within this sample yield the same CDR3. This chain links TRBV29-1 with TRBJ2-3; no clear D. Germline V gene data show CDR1 as SQVTM and CDR2 as ANQGSEA. V was clipped by 4 bases and J by 0 bases, with 5 bases between them. This CDR3 contains 12 residues. CDR3 DNA sequence: TGCAGCGTTGGCTCTAGCACAGATACGCAGTATTTT. Translated: CSVGSSTDTQYF.

CDR3 bases: TGTGCCAGTACCCTTGACAGCTTCAATCAGCCCCAGCATTTT. It is translated as CASTLDSFNQPQHF. The rearrangement uses TRBV19 and TRBJ1-5, with D maybe TRBD1 (5 bases). The CDR3 runs 14 residues. Germline-derived CDR1 and CDR2 are LNHDA and SQIVND (reference sequence). Trimming stripped 7 bases from V and 3 bases from J, with 13 bases between.

This clone was picked up one time. The rearrangement links TRBV5-8 to TRBJ1-1, with unresolved D. With 1 base removed from V and 8 bases from J, the gap between germline ends came to 12 bases. Per germline, CDR1 SGHTS and CDR2 YDEGEE. The CDR3 sequence is 13 residues long. CDR3 sequence reads: CASSLTATAEAFF. The DNA of the CDR3 is TGTGCCAGCAGCTTGACGGCCACAGCCGAAGCTTTCTTT. Combining the CDR3 with reference TRBV5-8 and TRBJ1-1 gives the whole variable domain EAGVTQSPTHLIKTRGQQATLRCSPISGHTSVYWYQQALGLGLQFLLWYDEGEERNRGNFPPRFSGRQFPNYSSELNVNALELEDSALYLCASSLTATAEAFFGQGTRLTVV.

The chain recombines TRBV6-6 with TRBJ2-2; tentative D call: TRBD1 (5 bases). Trimming took off 6 bases at V and 1 base at J, with 6 bases between the two ends. The germline V gene encodes CDR1 MNHNY and CDR2 SVGAGI (reference sequence). This CDR3 is 13 amino acids long. In DNA form, the CDR3 reads TGTGCCAGCAGGACAGAGAACACCGGGGAGCTGTTTTTT. This encodes CASRTENTGELFF.

Notes on this clone: Other DNA variants within this sample encode the same CDR3. The chain combines TRBV27 with TRBJ2-6; 7 bases align to TRBD2. CDR1 MNHEY and CDR2 SMNVEV come from the germline V gene (reference sequence). This CDR3 has 15 residues. With 5 bases clipped from V and 2 bases from J, the junction kept 3 bases outside the gene matches. The CDR3 reads CASSTGGTGANVLTF. CDR3 DNA: TGTGCCAGCAGTACGGGAGGTACTGGGGCCAACGTCCTGACTTTC.

CDR3 sequence: CASSEAPPSSGNTIYF. The CDR3 DNA reads as TGTGCCAGCAGTGAAGCTCCTCCGAGCTCTGGAAACACCATATATTTT. The V and J genes are TRBV2 and TRBJ1-3, with D unresolved. CDR1 SNHLY and CDR2 FYNNEI come from the germline V gene. Trimming removed 0 bases from V and 0 bases from J, with 9 bases in between. This CDR3 contains 16 residues.

The chain combines TRBV19 with TRBJ1-5; D remains ambiguous. CDR1 LNHDA and CDR2 SQIVND come from the germline V gene (reference sequence). Trimming pared 7 bases from V and 6 bases from J, leaving 16 bases between. CDR3 length: 14 amino acids. The CDR3 reads CASNVPWSGQPQHF. The DNA of the CDR3 is TGTGCCAGTAATGTTCCTTGGTCTGGTCAGCCCCAGCATTTT. The full variable domain, with the rest looked up from reference TRBV19 and TRBJ1-5, is DGGITQSPKYLFRKEGQNVTLSCEQNLNHDAMYWYRQDPGQGLRLIYYSQIVNDFQKGDIAEGYSVSREKKESFPLTVTSAQKNPTAFYLCASNVPWSGQPQHFGDGTRLSIL.

J is TRBJ2-2 and V is TRBV5-1; D possibly corresponds to TRBD2 (6 bases). The germline V gene has CDR1 SGHRS and CDR2 YFSETQ. Trimming shortened V by 6 bases and J by 3 bases, and 18 bases separated the two germline ends. The CDR3 spans 16 residues. The CDR3 nucleotides read TGCGCCAGCATTGCCTCTCCGGGAGATGACACCGGGGAGCTGTTTTTT. It yields the protein CASIASPGDDTGELFF.

The chain links TRBV7-6 to TRBJ2-7; 10 bases are shared with TRBD2. Germline V CDR1 and CDR2: SGHVS, FNYEAQ. J gave up 2 bases and V 5 bases, and 3 bases lay outside the gene matches. This CDR3 contains 14 residues. CDR3 in DNA: TGTGCCAGCAGCCCCAGCGGGGGGGCCTACGAGCAGTACTTC. Encoded protein: CASSPSGGAYEQYF.

The chain uses TRBV7-9 and TRBJ2-7; 7 bases match TRBD1. The CDR3 is made up of 14 amino acids. Germline trimming cut 5 bases from V and 1 base from J; bases unmatched to any gene: 5. Germline CDR1 reads SEHNR; CDR2 reads FQNEAQ (reference sequence). This CDR3 is CASSPATGSYEQYF. Here the CDR3 DNA reads TGTGCCAGCAGCCCCGCGACAGGGTCCTACGAGCAGTACTTC.

The chain is built from TRBV7-9 and TRBJ2-1; D remains ambiguous. The CDR3 is 12 amino acids. From germline, CDR1 is SEHNR and CDR2 FQNEAQ (reference sequence). Deletions cut 5 bases from V and 9 bases from J, with 11 bases between. CDR3 region: CASSLEPGEQFF. The DNA for the CDR3 is TGTGCCAGCAGCCTCGAGCCGGGTGAGCAGTTCTTC.

The CDR3: CASTTPGQGYDNEQFF. Here the CDR3 DNA reads TGTGCCAGCACCACACCGGGACAGGGATATGACAATGAGCAGTTCTTC. This chain connects TRBV7-8 to TRBJ2-1; TRBD1 aligns across 9 bases. The CDR3 totals 16 residues. The ends lost 7 bases at V and 5 bases at J; junction bases unmatched: 12. In germline, CDR1 is SGHVS, CDR2 FQNEAQ.